One sample yielded the 6 T cell receptor beta chains listed below, sequenced in a study of OX40 agonist ivuxolimab in advanced cancers. The data were produced by immunoSEQ multiplex PCR, yet TCRdb's version contains in-frame clones alone and is incomplete. The table records around 65,000 clones, just over 90% of them present only once. Sequenced here: CD4+ or CD8+ T cells sorted from blood, sampled in a trial of the OX40 agonist ivuxolimab. The receptors derive from an adult with an advanced solid tumor such as melanoma, head and neck, liver or kidney cancer.

J is TRBJ1-4 and V is TRBV19, with TRBD1 identical over 8 bases. The CDR3 consists of 15 residues. The germline V gene encodes CDR1 LNHDA and CDR2 SQIVND (reference sequence). Losses at the gene ends were 7 bases for V and 5 bases for J; bases not matched to a gene: 9. The CDR3 DNA follows: TGTGCCAGTACCGACAGGGGAGGGGGCAATGAAAAACTGTTTTTT. It translates to CASTDRGGGNEKLFF. Together with reference TRBV19 and TRBJ1-4, the CDR3 gives the full variable domain: DGGITQSPKYLFRKEGQNVTLSCEQNLNHDAMYWYRQDPGQGLRLIYYSQIVNDFQKGDIAEGYSVSREKKESFPLTVTSAQKNPTAFYLCASTDRGGGNEKLFFGSGTQLSVL.

This chain uses TRBV27 with TRBJ2-2; a weak D match, TRBD2 (5 bases). CDR1 MNHEY and CDR2 SMNVEV come from the germline V gene (reference sequence). Deletions cut 4 bases from V and 1 base from J, with 13 bases between. There are 16 residues in the CDR3. The CDR3 DNA reads TGTGCCAGCAGTTCATCCTCGGACTGGAACACCGGGGAGCTGTTTTTT. It yields the protein CASSSSSDWNTGELFF.

This chain links TRBV13 with TRBJ1-1; D may be TRBD1 (5 bases). Per germline, CDR1 PRHDT and CDR2 FYEKMQ (reference sequence). The CDR3 consists of 16 residues. Trimming took 2 bases from V and 7 from J, leaving 20 bases between them. The CDR3 protein is CASSLSALGTALEAFF. The CDR3 coding sequence is TGTGCCAGCAGCTTATCGGCCTTAGGGACGGCGCTTGAAGCTTTCTTT.

The chain recombines TRBV14 with TRBJ2-1; D gene ambiguous. V lost 4 bases, J lost 7 bases, and 11 bases lay in between. CDR1 is SGHDN, CDR2 FVKESK, per germline. The CDR3 consists of 13 residues. Here the CDR3 DNA reads TGTGCCAGCAGCCCCTGGCTGGGGAATGAGCAGTTCTTC. Protein: CASSPWLGNEQFF.

The V call is TRBV29-1, the J call TRBJ2-7, with 8 nucleotides matching TRBD1. Germline V gene sequence: CDR1 SQVTM, CDR2 ANQGSEA. The ends lost 7 bases at V and 4 bases at J; junction bases unmatched: 6. The CDR3 runs to 12 residues. This CDR3 is CSAIGQGYEQYF. The CDR3 coding sequence is TGCAGCGCAATAGGACAGGGTTACGAGCAGTACTTC.

V is TRBV7-6 and J is TRBJ2-2; 8 bases agree with TRBD1. V shed 4 bases and J 1 base; nucleotides not matched to a gene: 5. Looked up from germline, CDR1 is SGHVS and CDR2 is FNYEAQ. The CDR3 sequence is 16 residues long. CDR3 sequence: CASSSAGTGNTGELFF. In nucleotides, the CDR3 is TGTGCCAGCAGCTCGGCCGGGACAGGGAACACCGGGGAGCTGTTTTTT.